Following are 23 T cell receptor beta chains from one sample sequenced in a study of cytotoxic CD8 clonotypes in ibrutinib-treated CLL. Assay used: immunoSEQ multiplex PCR; TCRdb lists only in-frame clones, some missing. The repertoire holds roughly 190,000 clones, with approximately 72% as singletons. Sequences were derived from PBMCs, sampled after 24 months of ibrutinib treatment. These receptors were obtained from a human donor with chronic lymphocytic leukemia.

Note on this clone: Compared with germline, one end of the junction differs, possibly owing to a read error. The chain carries TRBV7-9 and TRBJ2-7; 9 nucleotides match TRBD1. Germline loops: CDR1 SEHNR, CDR2 FQNEAQ (reference sequence). CDR3 size: 14 residues. The chain's CDR3 is CASRLAITGTGTFF. For the CDR3, the DNA is TGTGCCAGCAGGCTCGCCATAACCGGGACAGGGACATTCTTC.

The chain links TRBV12-5 to TRBJ1-2, with unresolved D. The V end lost 0 bases, the J end lost 6 bases, and 11 bases lay between the germline ends. Per the germline V gene, CDR1 is LGHNT and CDR2 is FRNRAP. This CDR3 has 14 residues. The CDR3 DNA reads as TGTGCTAGTGGTTTGGTACGGGAGTTGGATGGCTACACCTTC. Translated: CASGLVRELDGYTF.

This clone has a handful of counts. The CDR3, as DNA: TGTGCCAGCAGCCGACTAGCCCCGGAGCAGTACTTC. Its translation: CASSRLAPEQYF. The chain is built from TRBV7-9 and TRBJ2-7; 7 nucleotides align to TRBD2. This CDR3 region has 12 residues. J was trimmed by 7 bases and V by 5 bases; bases with no gene match: 5. Germline V gene lookup returns CDR1 SEHNR and CDR2 FQNEAQ (reference sequence).

The chain joins TRBV19 to TRBJ2-5, with a weak D call TRBD2 (5 bases). Trimming removed 6 bases from V and 3 bases from J, with 14 bases in between. The germline V gene encodes CDR1 LNHDA and CDR2 SQIVND (reference sequence). This CDR3 has 14 residues. For the CDR3, the DNA is TGTGCCAGTAGGCGCCGGGGTAGCGAAGAGACCCAGTACTTC. Translation: CASRRRGSEETQYF.

The gene calls are TRBV28 and TRBJ2-7; TRBD2 agrees at 11 bases. Per the germline V gene, CDR1 is MDHEN and CDR2 is SYDVKM. The trim removed 7 bases at V and 6 bases at J, leaving 5 bases unmatched. CDR3 size: 13 residues. CDR3 DNA sequence: TGTGCCAGCATGACTAGCGGGATGGGCGAGCAGTACTTC. This encodes CASMTSGMGEQYF.

V is TRBV4-3 and J is TRBJ2-7, with D unresolved. This CDR3 has 12 residues. Trimming cost V 3 bases and J 6 bases, with 9 bases left between them. Germline lookup yields CDR1 LGHNA and CDR2 YSLEER. CDR3 sequence (DNA): TGCGCCAGCAGCCAGGGTCTCGGCGAGCAGTACTTC. Amino acids: CASSQGLGEQYF.

The rearrangement uses TRBV29-1 and TRBJ2-4, with 7 bases lining up with TRBD1. There are 14 residues in the CDR3. V dropped 4 bases and J dropped 3; count of bases not matched to a gene: 6. Germline values: CDR1 SQVTM, CDR2 ANQGSEA. The CDR3 DNA reads as TGCAGCGTTGTTCCCGGGACAGACAAAAACATTCAGTACTTC. Protein sequence: CSVVPGTDKNIQYF.

The genes are TRBV6-5 and TRBJ2-7; D ambiguous. The germline gives CDR1 MNHEY, CDR2 SVGAGI. The V and J ends lost 2 bases and 7 bases respectively, with 3 bases between them. The CDR3 is 10 amino acids. CDR3 coding DNA: TGTGCCAGCAGTTACCCTGAGCAGTACTTC. Translated: CASSYPEQYF.

CDR3 amino acids: CASSLRRASADTQYF. DNA of the CDR3: TGTGCCAGCAGCTTGCGCAGGGCTTCGGCAGATACGCAGTATTTT. The V call is TRBV5-8, the J call TRBJ2-3; a weak D match, TRBD1 (5 bases). The CDR3 totals 15 residues. The germline gives CDR1 SGHTS, CDR2 YDEGEE. The V gene lost 1 base and the J gene lost 4 bases, with 13 bases spanning the gap.

The V gene is TRBV7-8, the J gene TRBJ2-2, with a possible D match to TRBD2 (5 bases). Germline assignment: CDR1 SGHVS and CDR2 FQNEAQ. V gave up 0 bases and J gave up 7 bases, with 18 bases separating them. This CDR3 is 17 amino acids long. DNA for the CDR3: TGTGCCAGCAGCTTAGCGAGAGTACTGAGCCGGGACGGGGAGCTGTTTTTT. Amino acid sequence: CASSLARVLSRDGELFF.

This chain uses TRBV9 with TRBJ2-3, with D possibly matching TRBD1 (6 bases). The length of the CDR3 is 14 residues. Trimming stripped 6 bases from V and 1 base from J, with 12 bases between. Germline CDR1 is SGDLS and CDR2 is YYNGEE. The DNA for the CDR3 is TGTGCCAGCACCGGTAAGGGGGGCACAGATACGCAGTATTTT. Its translation is CASTGKGGTDTQYF.

This rearrangement joins TRBV27 to TRBJ2-3; 8 bases align to TRBD2. With V trimmed by 1 base and J by 6 bases, 6 bases remained unmatched. The length of the CDR3 is 15 residues. From germline, CDR1 is MNHEY and CDR2 SMNVEV (reference sequence). The CDR3 nucleotides read TGTGCCAGCAGTTTATTCGGACTAGCTGCTGATACGCAGTATTTT. Protein sequence: CASSLFGLAADTQYF.

The chain links TRBV7-6 to TRBJ2-7; D gene uncertain. From germline, CDR1 is SGHVS and CDR2 FNYEAQ. V lost 1 base and J 6 bases, leaving 19 bases between the germline ends. The CDR3 has 16 amino acids. CDR3 coding DNA: TGTGCCAGCAGCTTAGAATCCCACATGATCTTGGGCGAGCAGTACTTC. Amino acids: CASSLESHMILGEQYF. Drawing the rest from reference TRBV7-6 and TRBJ2-7, the complete variable domain is GAGVSQSPRYKVTKRGQDVALRCDPISGHVSLYWYRQALGQGPEFLTYFNYEAQQDKSGLPNDRFSAERPEGSISTLTIQRTEQRDSAMYRCASSLESHMILGEQYFGPGTRLTVT.

The chain links TRBV6-1 to TRBJ2-7, with D uncertain. Germline CDR1 reads MNHNS; CDR2 reads SASEGT. The CDR3 is 13 residues long. Trimming removed 5 bases from V and 3 bases from J, with 11 bases in between. The CDR3 sequence is CASSFLYGYEQYF. DNA for the CDR3: TGTGCCAGCAGTTTTCTTTATGGCTACGAGCAGTACTTC.

A few counts support this clone. The V gene is TRBV4-2, the J gene TRBJ2-7; D uncertain. Trimming removed 1 base at V and 2 bases at J, with 6 bases between. CDR3 length equals 13 residues. Germline CDR1 LGHNA, CDR2 YNFKEQ. The CDR3 is CASSQGVTYEQYF. CDR3 sequence (DNA): TGTGCCAGCAGCCAAGGGGTTACCTACGAGCAGTACTTC.

The chain uses TRBV5-6 and TRBJ2-1, with 8 nucleotides matching TRBD2. After removal of 0 bases from V and 2 bases from J, the junction contained 13 bases not matched to a gene. Germline CDR1 SGHDT, CDR2 YYEEEE. The CDR3 is 19 amino acids. CDR3 in DNA: TGTGCCAGCAGCTTGGTAATAGCGGGACCCGAAAGCACCTACAATGAGCAGTTCTTC. It is translated as CASSLVIAGPESTYNEQFF.

The chain's CDR3 is CASSKGQGSNTEAFF. The CDR3 nucleotides read TGTGCCAGCAGCAAGGGACAGGGGAGTAACACTGAAGCTTTCTTT. The rearrangement links TRBV5-4 to TRBJ1-1; the match to TRBD1 covers 10 bases. The J segment lost 2 bases and the V segment lost 4 bases, leaving 5 bases of the junction unmatched. This CDR3 is built from 15 residues. CDR1 SGHNT and CDR2 YYREEE come from the germline V gene (reference sequence).

The gene calls are TRBV6-5 and TRBJ1-1; unclear D gene. The length of the CDR3 is 16 residues. V was shortened by 0 bases and J by 0 bases, with 11 bases between the two germline ends. Germline CDR1 and CDR2: MNHEY and SVGAGI. CDR3 nucleotides: TGTGCCAGCAGTTACTCCCCCGGCGGGATGAACACTGAAGCTTTCTTT. Translating it yields CASSYSPGGMNTEAFF.

The genes are TRBV27 and TRBJ2-5, with D hard to call. The CDR3 length is 14 residues. Between the trimmed V and J ends, which lost 7 bases and 5 bases, there was a span of 17 bases. The V gene's germline CDR1 is MNHEY and CDR2 SMNVEV (reference sequence). Here the CDR3 DNA reads TGTGCCAGCAAATATTTACAGTCACAGGAGACCCAGTACTTC. It is translated as CASKYLQSQETQYF.

This rearrangement joins TRBV2 to TRBJ2-7, with TRBD1 matching 10 bases. The CDR3 is 14 residues long. Per the germline V gene, CDR1 is SNHLY and CDR2 is FYNNEI. V shed 5 bases, J shed 3 bases, and the junction held 4 bases outside the gene matches. This CDR3 reads CASSSGTGVYEQYF. DNA of the CDR3: TGTGCCAGCAGTTCCGGGACAGGGGTCTACGAGCAGTACTTC.

The gene calls are TRBV6-5 and TRBJ2-7, with D perhaps matching TRBD1 or TRBD2 (5 bases each). This CDR3 is 14 amino acids long. V was clipped by 6 bases and J by 3 bases, with 15 bases between them. The germline gives CDR1 MNHEY, CDR2 SVGAGI. The CDR3 loop reads CASRESRDVYEQYF. In nucleotides, the CDR3 is TGTGCCAGCAGGGAGAGTCGGGACGTCTACGAGCAGTACTTC.

A few counts support this clone. The chain links TRBV29-1 to TRBJ1-1; possibly TRBD1 for D (5 bases). Trimming took off 3 bases at V and 4 bases at J, with 12 bases between the two ends. This CDR3 is built from 13 residues. Germline loops: CDR1 SQVTM, CDR2 ANQGSEA. Written as DNA, the CDR3 is TGCAGCGTTGATCGGGGGGTAGGCACTGAAGCTTTCTTT. Translated, it gives CSVDRGVGTEAFF.

The rearrangement joins TRBV5-1 to TRBJ1-1; weak D call: TRBD1 (5 bases). Germline assignment: CDR1 SGHRS and CDR2 YFSETQ. The CDR3 extends over 15 amino acids. The V end lost 4 bases, the J end lost 1 base, and 14 bases lay between the germline ends. The CDR3, as DNA: TGCGCCAGCAGCCCGTCCGGACACGGGAACACTGAAGCTTTCTTT. It codes for CASSPSGHGNTEAFF.